This TCR beta chain derives from a study of regulatory T cells in long-lasting Graves disease. Study-level findings and limits: It was in persistent disease that TRBV28, TRBJ1-2 and TRBJ2-5 were favored.

V lost 0 bases and J lost 0, with 12 bases in between. The CDR3 is 17 residues long. Germline CDR1 KGHSH, CDR2 LQKENI. Ten or more counts support this clonotype. Its antigen is not known. To make TCR beta libraries, researchers used iRepertoire HTBI primers and Arm-PCR of CDR3 regions. TCRdb recomputed calls from the multiplex PCR reads with MiXCR, one row per CDR3 protein. Here the sample spans about 240,000 distinct CDR3 sequences, roughly a fifth being singletons. Time point reported: newly diagnosed GD, antithyroid drugs for less than 3 months. Generation of the TCR library employed RNA extracted from PBMCs.

This specimen consisted of peripheral blood mononuclear cells (PBMCs), obtained at new diagnosis, from a patient treated with antithyroid drugs. The V call is TRBV18, the J call TRBJ2-4; D call uncertain. This receptor was obtained from a female donor with Graves disease. CDR3 in DNA: TGTGCCAGCTCACCACCAAATCTCGTGACAGCCAAAAACATTCAGTACTTC. Translated, it gives CASSPPNLVTAKNIQYF.